This T cell receptor beta chain derives from a study of cytomegalovirus exposure and HLA in healthy donors. Study overall: In an earlier analysis, around 120 million unique TCR beta sequences were found from 150 million to 200 million T cells.

Primers for the PCR totalled 60 Vbeta and 13 Jbeta. Some clones are missing from TCRdb's copy, which holds only in-frame ones; the method was immunoSEQ multiplex PCR. The sample has tens of thousands of clones; about three quarters are singletons. As for this clone: Antigen specificity is unknown.

Regarding the study as a whole: CMV antigen specificity of three CMV-associated chains was confirmed in vitro.

CDR3 length: 16 amino acids. V shed 4 bases and J 7 bases; nucleotides not matched to a gene: 16. Germline CDR1 KGHSY, CDR2 FQNENV. This chain links TRBV16 with TRBJ2-7, with 7 bases lining up with TRBD2. Sequenced material: PBMCs. This TCR was recovered from a man aged 40-49 years in good health and CMV-seronegative. CDR3 protein: CASSPGGTTKVLEQYF. The CDR3 region has the DNA TGTGCCAGCAGCCCGGGAGGAACTACAAAGGTATTGGAGCAGTACTTC.